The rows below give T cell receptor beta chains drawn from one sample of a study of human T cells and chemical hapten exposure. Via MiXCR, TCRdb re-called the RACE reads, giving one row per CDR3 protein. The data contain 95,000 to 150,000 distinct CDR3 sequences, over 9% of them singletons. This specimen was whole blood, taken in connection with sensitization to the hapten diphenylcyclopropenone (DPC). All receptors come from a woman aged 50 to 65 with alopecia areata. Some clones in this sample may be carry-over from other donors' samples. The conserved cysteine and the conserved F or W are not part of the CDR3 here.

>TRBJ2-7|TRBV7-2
ASSGSRGLGEQY
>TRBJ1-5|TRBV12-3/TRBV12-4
ASSVRGQPQH
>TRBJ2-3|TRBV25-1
ASSEGRGQGDTQY
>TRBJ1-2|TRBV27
ASSASGTANGYT
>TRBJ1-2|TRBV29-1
SVEDAGNYGYT
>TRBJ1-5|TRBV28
ASSLWGGDQPQH
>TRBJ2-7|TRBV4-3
ASSQDSTGNYEQY
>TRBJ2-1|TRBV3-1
ASSQDGGALYNEQF
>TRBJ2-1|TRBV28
ASSLFGGNEQF
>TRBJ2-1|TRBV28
ASSPPQGREQF
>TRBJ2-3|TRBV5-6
ASSPGTGGTQY
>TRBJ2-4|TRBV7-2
ASSLDSPKNIQY
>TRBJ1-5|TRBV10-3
AIRAGGNQPQH
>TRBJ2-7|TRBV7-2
ASSLGQGDEQY
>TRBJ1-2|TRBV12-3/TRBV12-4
ASSTGTSYGYT
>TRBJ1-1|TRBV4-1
ASSQDPTLGGAF
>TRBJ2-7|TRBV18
ASSPPRRDEQY
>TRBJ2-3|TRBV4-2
ASSQGEAATDTQY
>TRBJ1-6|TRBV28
ASTIGGSSPLH
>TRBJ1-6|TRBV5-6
ASSLGTGDNSPLH
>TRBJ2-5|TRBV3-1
ASSRGQETQY
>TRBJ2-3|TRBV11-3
ASSSRDGRGSDTQY
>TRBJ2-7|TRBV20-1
SARTPKIGLDPARDEQY
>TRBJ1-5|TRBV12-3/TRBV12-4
ASSFQSNQPQH
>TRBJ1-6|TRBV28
ASRTGNSPLH
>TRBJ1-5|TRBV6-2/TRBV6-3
ASSYPGSQPQH
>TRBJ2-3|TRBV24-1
ATSETSGGVSSTDTQY
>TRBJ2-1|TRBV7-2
ASSPTIDEQF
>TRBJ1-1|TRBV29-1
SVGTTRNMNTEAF
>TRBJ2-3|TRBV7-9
ASSPHLRDTQY
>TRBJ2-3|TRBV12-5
ASGQGLQSTDTQY
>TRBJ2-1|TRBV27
ASGLRTYEQF
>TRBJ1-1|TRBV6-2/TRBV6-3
ASSAYIDYARGAF
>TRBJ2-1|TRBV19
ASRSDYPYNEQF
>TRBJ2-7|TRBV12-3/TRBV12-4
ASSGGGPYEQY
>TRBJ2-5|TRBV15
ATSRDYGGDETQY
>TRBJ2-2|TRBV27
ASSLLVGQGATGELF
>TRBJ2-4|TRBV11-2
ASSHPRTGPAAKNIQY
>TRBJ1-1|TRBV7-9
ASSAQELLVNTEAF
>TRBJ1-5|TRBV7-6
ASSLRVNQPQH
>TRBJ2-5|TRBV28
ASSLMDREETQY
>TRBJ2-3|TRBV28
ASSFYTSGIGADTQY
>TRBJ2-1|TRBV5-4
ASSFQADRGMNEQF
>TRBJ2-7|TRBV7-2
ASSLRTRGEQY
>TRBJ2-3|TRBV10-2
ASSGGADTQY
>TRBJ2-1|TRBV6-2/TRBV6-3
ASSYGAVYNEQF
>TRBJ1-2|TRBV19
ASLPWATGANYGYT
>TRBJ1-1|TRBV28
ASSSPRTEAF